This T cell receptor beta chain was identified during a study of identical twins. General observations from the study: Abundant cord blood beta clonotypes carried fewer insertions; memory repertoires showed none. Partial confounding of zero-insertion analyses by invariant MAIT and iNKT cells was possible.

From the 5' RACE reads, TCRdb called clonotypes with MiXCR, one entry per CDR3 protein. Among about 530,000 distinct CDR3 sequences, under 25% were seen once, and the ten largest hold approximately 0.48%. All of the donors were Caucasians in good health. A word on this clonotype: Its specificity is not known.

Germline loops: CDR1 SGHDT, CDR2 YYEEEE. The CDR3 has 16 amino acids. Trimming shortened V by 0 bases and J by 1 base, and 10 bases separated the two germline ends. These same records also appear under a second study, on yellow fever vaccine responses in identical twins.

The TCR was taken from a young woman in good health. Material: CD4+ T cells sorted from blood. The chain recombines TRBV5-6 with TRBJ2-2, with D unclear. CDR3 in DNA: TGTGCCAGCAGCTTGGCTCTCGGCAAGAACACCGGGGAGCTGTTTTTT. This gives the protein CASSLALGKNTGELFF.